These T cell receptor beta chains were read from a single sample in a study of T cells in Graves' hyperthyroidism and ophthalmopathy. TCRdb reprocessed the multiplex PCR reads with MiXCR, giving one entry per CDR3 protein. The profile shows 750,000 to 900,000 distinct CDR3 sequences, 38% of them singletons. Source material: blood. Every receptor here comes from a man between 18 and 35 years old with Graves' hyperthyroidism. The conserved cysteine and the conserved F or W are not part of the CDR3 here. Fields, in order: J gene, V gene, CDR3 protein.

TRBJ1-2	TRBV20-1	SAFTGLVNYGYT
TRBJ2-2	TRBV5-1	ASSLASASGELF
TRBJ2-7	TRBV2	ASSADTSYEQY
TRBJ1-4	TRBV7-9	ASSLARSRGDEKLF
TRBJ1-4	TRBV4-1	ASSQTGTGEEKLF
TRBJ2-2	TRBV19	ASSAEYTGELF
TRBJ1-3	TRBV9	ASSSLDSSGNTIY
TRBJ1-1	TRBV25-1	ASSQDPPWAEAF
TRBJ1-6	TRBV10-3	ASSYRMTGSSYNSPLH
TRBJ2-6	TRBV5-1	ASSPTAVSGANVLT
TRBJ2-7	TRBV2	ASSTKPGTEAYEQY
TRBJ2-7	TRBV7-2	ASSQALGQGFNEQY
TRBJ2-5	TRBV7-2	ASSGLTSGEETQY
TRBJ1-1	TRBV29-1	SCTGPEAF
TRBJ2-5	TRBV7-9	ASSLEAKSETQY
TRBJ2-6	TRBV19	ASSIAIGFSGANVLT
TRBJ2-7	TRBV7-6	ASSSEDETYEQY